Shown below are 29 T cell receptor beta chains from a single sample sequenced in a study of glioma-infiltrating T cells after dendritic cell vaccination. TCRdb's table, derived via immunoSEQ multiplex PCR, lists solely in-frame clones and lacks some. This table has about 82,000 clones, approximately 90% appearing once. The sequencing here drew on blood, taken before dendritic cell vaccination. The receptors come from a human donor with glioblastoma.

For the CDR3, the DNA is TGTGCCAGCAGTGACGGGACAGGCCATACGGAGACCCAGTACTTC. This gives the protein CASSDGTGHTETQYF. The V call is TRBV6-1, the J call TRBJ2-5; 8 bases agree with TRBD1. V dropped 3 bases and J dropped 5; count of bases not matched to a gene: 8. The CDR3 consists of 15 residues. Germline CDR1 is MNHNS and CDR2 is SASEGT.

The chain links TRBV11-2 to TRBJ2-7, with D possibly TRBD2 on 5 matching bases. V lost 5 bases and J lost 2, with 13 bases in between. The CDR3 consists of 14 residues. The germline gives CDR1 SGHAT, CDR2 FQNNGV. The CDR3: CASSPPGVPYEQYF. CDR3 DNA: TGTGCCAGCAGCCCCCCCGGGGTCCCCTACGAGCAGTACTTC.

The chain uses TRBV27 and TRBJ1-6; 11 nucleotides agree with TRBD1. This CDR3 has 14 residues. Germline CDR1 reads MNHEY; CDR2 reads SMNVEV (reference sequence). The trim removed 5 bases at V and 14 bases at J, leaving 8 bases unmatched. CDR3 residues: CASSNGQGARSLHF. CDR3 DNA sequence: TGTGCCAGCAGTAACGGACAGGGGGCGAGGTCCCTCCACTTT.

There are a few counts of this clone. The genes are TRBV7-9 and TRBJ2-3; TRBD2 matches 11 bases. CDR1 is SEHNR and CDR2 is FQNEAQ in the germline V gene (reference sequence). The CDR3 runs to 15 residues. V lost 3 bases and J lost 3; bases outside the gene matches: 2. The CDR3 region has the DNA TGTGCCAGCAGCTTCCTAGCGGGAGGTACAGATACGCAGTATTTT. It specifies CASSFLAGGTDTQYF. Drawing the rest from reference TRBV7-9 and TRBJ2-3, the complete variable domain is DTGVSQNPRHKITKRGQNVTFRCDPISEHNRLYWYRQTLGQGPEFLTYFQNEAQLEKSRLLSDRFSAERPKGSFSTLEIQRTEQGDSAMYLCASSFLAGGTDTQYFGPGTRLTVL.

J is TRBJ2-5 and V is TRBV4-1; D is possibly TRBD2 (7 bases). CDR1 is MGHRA and CDR2 is YSYEKL in the germline V gene. This CDR3 is 16 amino acids long. V lost 2 bases and J lost 1, with 14 bases in between. The CDR3: CASSQRGGSFQETQYF. DNA for the CDR3: TGCGCCAGCAGCCAAAGGGGGGGGAGTTTCCAAGAGACCCAGTACTTC.

In DNA, the CDR3 is TGTGCCAGCAGCTCCTCTGGGGGGGATGGCACTGAAGCTTTCTTT. It is translated as CASSSSGGDGTEAFF. The V and J genes are TRBV6-5 and TRBJ1-1; TRBD1 is a possible D gene (5 bases). CDR3 length: 15 residues. V was shortened by 6 bases and J by 4 bases, with 18 bases between the two germline ends. Germline V gene lookup returns CDR1 MNHEY and CDR2 SVGAGI.

This clone was observed a single time. The V and J genes are TRBV10-3 and TRBJ2-5; the D gene is possibly TRBD1 (6 bases). Germline V gene lookup returns CDR1 ENHRY and CDR2 SYGVKD. Between the trimmed V and J ends, which lost 0 bases and 8 bases, there was a span of 13 bases. This CDR3 is built from 14 residues. The CDR3 loop is CAISESGQGRTQYF. The CDR3 nucleotides are TGTGCCATCAGTGAGTCGGGGCAGGGGAGAACCCAGTACTTC.

This chain links TRBV29-1 with TRBJ2-5; TRBD1 matches at 11 bases. The junction had 9 bases not matched to a gene; V was cut back by 4 bases and J by 5 bases. Germline V gene data show CDR1 as SQVTM and CDR2 as ANQGSEA. The CDR3 sequence is 15 residues long. The CDR3 sequence is CSVGRGDRGTETQYF. As DNA, the CDR3 is TGCAGCGTTGGAAGGGGGGACAGGGGGACTGAGACCCAGTACTTC.

The J gene is TRBJ1-5, the V gene TRBV7-2; D uncertain. Per the germline V gene, CDR1 is SGHTA and CDR2 is FQGNSA. Deletions cut 3 bases from V and 1 base from J, with 7 bases between. The CDR3 spans 14 residues. The CDR3 sequence is CASSFRQSNQPQHF. The CDR3 coding sequence is TGTGCCAGCAGCTTTCGCCAGAGCAATCAGCCCCAGCATTTT.

The count of this clone is one. The chain combines TRBV28 with TRBJ1-1; TRBD1 matches 9 bases. The V segment lost 8 bases and the J segment 5 bases; nucleotides outside the gene matches: 9. The CDR3 is made up of 14 amino acids. Germline V gene sequence: CDR1 MDHEN, CDR2 SYDVKM. CDR3: CASGYGTGKTEAFF. For the CDR3, the DNA is TGTGCCAGCGGCTACGGGACAGGGAAAACTGAAGCTTTCTTT.

The chain couples TRBV4-1 to TRBJ2-3, with D possibly TRBD2 on 6 matching bases. The CDR3 covers 14 residues. V was shortened by 5 bases and J by 6 bases, with 15 bases between the two germline ends. Germline V lookup: CDR1 MGHRA, CDR2 YSYEKL. CDR3 loop: CASSGEDVGDTQYF. In DNA form, the CDR3 reads TGCGCCAGCAGCGGGGAGGACGTAGGGGATACGCAGTATTTT.

This chain joins TRBV5-1 and TRBJ1-2; D gene unclear. V was pared by 1 base and J by 6 bases, with 10 bases between. The CDR3 covers 13 residues. Germline CDR1 and CDR2: SGHRS and YFSETQ. CDR3 in amino acids: CASSLPLGDGYTF. The CDR3 DNA reads as TGCGCCAGCAGCTTGCCCCTGGGAGATGGCTACACCTTC.

The V gene is TRBV6-5, the J gene TRBJ2-6; D not resolved. Germline loops: CDR1 MNHEY, CDR2 SVGAGI. This CDR3 has 15 residues. Trimming stripped 5 bases from V and 0 bases from J, with 8 bases between. CDR3 nucleotide sequence: TGTGCCAGCAGTAACAGTAACTCTGGGGCCAACGTCCTGACTTTC. Translating gives CASSNSNSGANVLTF.

This chain uses TRBV5-1 with TRBJ2-7; 7 positions agree with TRBD1. CDR1 and CDR2 from the germline V gene are SGHRS and YFSETQ. CDR3 size: 13 residues. Trimming removed 3 bases from V and 7 bases from J; junction bases left unmatched: 7. DNA of the CDR3: TGCGCCAGCAGCTCACAGGGGACGGAAGAGCAGTACTTC. This translates into CASSSQGTEEQYF.

V is TRBV4-1 and J is TRBJ1-5; 7 bases are shared with TRBD1. V shed 4 bases and J 6 bases; nucleotides not matched to a gene: 6. Germline values: CDR1 MGHRA, CDR2 YSYEKL. The CDR3 runs 14 residues. The CDR3 protein is CASSLSQGVQPQHF. CDR3 bases: TGCGCCAGCAGCCTGAGTCAGGGGGTTCAGCCCCAGCATTTT.

This clone showed up just once. The chain is built from TRBV19 and TRBJ2-3; D is possibly TRBD2 (6 bases). Germline CDR1 and CDR2: LNHDA and SQIVND (reference sequence). The CDR3 covers 16 residues. V shed 3 bases and J shed 4 bases, with 17 bases lying between them. The CDR3 reads CASSIGGVGSSDTQYF. The CDR3 DNA sequence: TGTGCCAGTAGTATCGGAGGGGTCGGTAGTTCAGATACGCAGTATTTT.

The rearrangement links TRBV6-1 to TRBJ2-3; TRBD1 aligns across 8 bases. Looked up from germline, CDR1 is MNHNS and CDR2 is SASEGT. Trimming removed 6 bases from V and 2 bases from J; junction bases left unmatched: 4. The CDR3 has 14 amino acids. CDR3 DNA sequence: TGTGCCAGCAGCCGACAGGGGCTCACAGATACGCAGTATTTT. Translation gives CASSRQGLTDTQYF.

The J gene is TRBJ2-2, the V gene TRBV6-5; the D is unclear. CDR1 is MNHEY, CDR2 SVGAGI, per germline. The length of the CDR3 is 14 residues. V lost 5 bases and J lost 1, with 8 bases in between. The CDR3 DNA reads as TGTGCCAGCAGTAGGAGCTGGAACACCGGGGAGCTGTTTTTT. Protein product: CASSRSWNTGELFF.

This clone showed up just a few times. This chain uses TRBV23-1 with TRBJ2-3; 7 bases are shared with TRBD1. TRBV23-1 is annotated as an ORF whose role is uncertain. V lost 6 bases to trimming and J lost 2 bases; unmatched junction nucleotides: 14. The CDR3 is made up of 17 amino acids. CDR3 coding DNA: TGCGCCAGCAGCCGACCCGGACAGGTGGATAACACAGATACGCAGTATTTT. It yields the protein CASSRPGQVDNTDTQYF.

The chain employs TRBV19 and TRBJ1-3, with D maybe TRBD1 (5 bases). CDR3 length: 15 amino acids. Germline loops: CDR1 LNHDA, CDR2 SQIVND (reference sequence). V lost 9 bases to trimming and J lost 0 bases, with 15 bases between them. CDR3 nucleotide sequence: TGTGCCAGCGAAGGAGGGGAAGCCTCTGGAAACACCATATATTTT. Amino acid sequence: CASEGGEASGNTIYF. The full variable domain, with the rest looked up from reference TRBV19 and TRBJ1-3, is DGGITQSPKYLFRKEGQNVTLSCEQNLNHDAMYWYRQDPGQGLRLIYYSQIVNDFQKGDIAEGYSVSREKKESFPLTVTSAQKNPTAFYLCASEGGEASGNTIYFGEGSWLTVV.

J is TRBJ2-7 and V is TRBV29-1; 11 nucleotides match TRBD1. This CDR3 spans 13 amino acids. V gave up 5 bases and J gave up 5 bases; unmatched junction bases: 5. From germline, CDR1 is SQVTM and CDR2 ANQGSEA. The DNA of the CDR3 is TGCAGCGTTAGTACGGGACAGGGGGACGAGCAGTACTTC. This sequence encodes CSVSTGQGDEQYF.

The table lists this clone with a few counts. The chain uses TRBV6-6 and TRBJ2-1, with TRBD1 identical over 9 bases. V trimming: 4 bases; J trimming: 11 bases; junction bases outside the gene matches: 3. CDR1 and CDR2 from the germline V gene are MNHNY and SVGAGI (reference sequence). The CDR3 consists of 12 residues. CDR3 amino acids: CASSWDREKQFF. The CDR3 DNA reads TGTGCCAGCAGTTGGGACAGGGAGAAGCAGTTCTTC.

CDR3 region: CASSQALTLLSYNEQFF. CDR3 coding DNA: TGTGCCAGCAGCCAAGCGTTGACTCTTCTCTCCTACAATGAGCAGTTCTTC. The chain couples TRBV14 to TRBJ2-1; D remains unclear. This CDR3 comprises 17 residues. V lost 1 base to trimming and J lost 0 bases, with 13 bases between them. Germline V gene data show CDR1 as SGHDN and CDR2 as FVKESK.

The table lists this clone with a count of one. The chain employs TRBV7-9 and TRBJ1-4, with a weak D call TRBD1 (5 bases). Germline loops: CDR1 SEHNR, CDR2 FQNEAQ (reference sequence). This CDR3 has 16 amino acids. Trimming took 0 bases from V and 4 from J, leaving 12 bases between them. CDR3: CASSLAGGGINEKLFF. Here the CDR3 DNA reads TGTGCCAGCAGCTTAGCCGGGGGTGGTATTAATGAAAAACTGTTTTTT.

The gene calls are TRBV7-8 and TRBJ1-4, with 8 bases matching TRBD1. The CDR3 contains 15 residues. Germline CDR1 reads SGHVS; CDR2 reads FQNEAQ. The junction had 7 bases not matched to a gene; V was cut back by 3 bases and J by 7 bases. CDR3 in amino acids: CASSFQQGDGEKLFF. CDR3 DNA: TGTGCCAGCAGCTTTCAACAGGGGGACGGTGAAAAACTGTTTTTT.

V is TRBV4-1 and J is TRBJ2-1; 9 nucleotides agree with TRBD2. Germline lookup yields CDR1 MGHRA and CDR2 YSYEKL. The trim removed 1 base at V and 6 bases at J, leaving 4 bases unmatched. The CDR3 length is 15 residues. The CDR3 nucleotides are TGCGCCAGCAGCCAAGCGTCTAGCGGGGTCAATGAGCAGTTCTTC. It is translated as CASSQASSGVNEQFF.

The chain is built from TRBV18 and TRBJ2-7; D possibly corresponds to TRBD2 (7 bases). CDR1 KGHSH and CDR2 LQKENI come from the germline V gene. The CDR3 covers 16 residues. Trimming removed 2 bases from V and 2 bases from J, with 16 bases in between. CDR3 DNA: TGTGCCAGCTCACCAGGAGGGGGGGCGCGAACCTACGAGCAGTACTTC. This translates into CASSPGGGARTYEQYF.

The J gene is TRBJ1-2, the V gene TRBV6-6, with D unclear. Germline loops: CDR1 MNHNY, CDR2 SVGAGI (reference sequence). This CDR3 region has 11 residues. V lost 4 bases and J 8 bases, leaving 8 bases between the germline ends. CDR3 nucleotides: TGTGCCAGCAGTTCCCTCTCGGGCTACACCTTC. It specifies CASSSLSGYTF.

This chain uses TRBV29-1 with TRBJ2-5, with 7 bases identical to TRBD1. The ends lost 4 bases at V and 5 bases at J; junction bases unmatched: 16. Per germline, CDR1 SQVTM and CDR2 ANQGSEA. This CDR3 has 16 amino acids. Written as DNA, the CDR3 is TGCAGCGTTGTGTGGGCGACAGGGCTAGGAGGCGAGACCCAGTACTTC. Translation gives CSVVWATGLGGETQYF.